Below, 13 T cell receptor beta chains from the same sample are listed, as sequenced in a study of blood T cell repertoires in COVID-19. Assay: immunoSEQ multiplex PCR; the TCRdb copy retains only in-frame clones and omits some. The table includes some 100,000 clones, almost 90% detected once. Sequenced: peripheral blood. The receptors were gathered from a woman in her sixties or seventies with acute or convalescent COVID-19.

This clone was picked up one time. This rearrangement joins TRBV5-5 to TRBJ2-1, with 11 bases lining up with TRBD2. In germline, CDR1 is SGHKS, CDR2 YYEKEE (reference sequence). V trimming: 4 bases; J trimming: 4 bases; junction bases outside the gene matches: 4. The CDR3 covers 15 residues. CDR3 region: CASSPGLAAYNEQFF. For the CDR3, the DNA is TGTGCCAGCAGCCCGGGACTAGCGGCGTACAATGAGCAGTTCTTC.

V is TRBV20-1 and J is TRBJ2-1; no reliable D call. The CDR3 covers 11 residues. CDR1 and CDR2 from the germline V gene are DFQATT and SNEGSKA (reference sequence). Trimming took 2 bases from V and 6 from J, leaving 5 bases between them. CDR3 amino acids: CSARLGNEQFF. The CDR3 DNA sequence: TGCAGTGCTAGACTAGGCAATGAGCAGTTCTTC.

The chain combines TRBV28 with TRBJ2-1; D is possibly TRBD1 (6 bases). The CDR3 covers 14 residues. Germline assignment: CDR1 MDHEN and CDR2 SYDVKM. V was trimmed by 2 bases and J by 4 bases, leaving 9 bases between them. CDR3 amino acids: CASSLGGQYNEQFF. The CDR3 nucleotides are TGTGCCAGCAGTTTAGGCGGACAGTACAATGAGCAGTTCTTC.

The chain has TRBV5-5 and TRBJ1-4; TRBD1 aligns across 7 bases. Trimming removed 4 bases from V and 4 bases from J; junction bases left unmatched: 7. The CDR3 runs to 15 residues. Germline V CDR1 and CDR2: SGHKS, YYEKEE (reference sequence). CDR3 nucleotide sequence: TGTGCCAGCAGCGTGTCGGGACAGCTTAATGAAAAACTGTTTTTT. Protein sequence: CASSVSGQLNEKLFF.

The CDR3 DNA follows: TGTGCCAGCAGCCAAGATCCCCAGGGGGCCTTGGGCAGGGATACGCAGTATTTT. Protein: CASSQDPQGALGRDTQYF. The chain recombines TRBV7-6 with TRBJ2-3; TRBD1 matches 8 bases. Trimming cost V 5 bases and J 6 bases; bases outside gene matches: 19. CDR3 length: 18 residues. Germline V gene sequence: CDR1 SGHVS, CDR2 FNYEAQ.

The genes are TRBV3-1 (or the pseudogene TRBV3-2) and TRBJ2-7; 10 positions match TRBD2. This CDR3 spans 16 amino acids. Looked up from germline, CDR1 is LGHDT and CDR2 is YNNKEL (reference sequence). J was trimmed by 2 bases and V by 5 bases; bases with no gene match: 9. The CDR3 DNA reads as TGTGCCAGCAGCAAAAGGGACCTAGCGGGGGCCTACGAGCAGTACTTC. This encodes CASSKRDLAGAYEQYF.

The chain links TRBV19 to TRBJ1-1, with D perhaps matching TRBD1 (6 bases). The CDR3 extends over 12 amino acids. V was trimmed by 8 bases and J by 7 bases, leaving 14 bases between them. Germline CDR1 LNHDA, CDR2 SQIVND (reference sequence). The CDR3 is CASRQGQGEAFF. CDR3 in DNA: TGTGCCAGTCGTCAGGGGCAGGGTGAAGCTTTCTTT.

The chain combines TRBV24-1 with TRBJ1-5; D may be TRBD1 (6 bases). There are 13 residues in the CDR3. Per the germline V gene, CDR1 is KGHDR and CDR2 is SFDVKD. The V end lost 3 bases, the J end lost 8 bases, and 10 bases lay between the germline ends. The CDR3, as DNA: TGTGCCACCAGTGATCAGGGGTTGGAGCCCCAGCATTTT. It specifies CATSDQGLEPQHF.

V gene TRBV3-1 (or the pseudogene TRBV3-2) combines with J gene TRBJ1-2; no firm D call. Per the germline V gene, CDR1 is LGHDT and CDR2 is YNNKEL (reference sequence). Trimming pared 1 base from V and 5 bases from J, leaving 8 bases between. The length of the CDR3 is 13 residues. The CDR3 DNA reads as TGTGCCAGCAGCCAAGTACGAGGATATGGCTACACCTTC. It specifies CASSQVRGYGYTF.

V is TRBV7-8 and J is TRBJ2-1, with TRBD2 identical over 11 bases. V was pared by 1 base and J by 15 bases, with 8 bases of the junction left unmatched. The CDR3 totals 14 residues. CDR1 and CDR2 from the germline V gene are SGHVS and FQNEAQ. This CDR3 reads CASSLEGLAVTLFF. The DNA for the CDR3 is TGTGCCAGCAGCTTAGAGGGACTAGCGGTGACTTTGTTCTTC.

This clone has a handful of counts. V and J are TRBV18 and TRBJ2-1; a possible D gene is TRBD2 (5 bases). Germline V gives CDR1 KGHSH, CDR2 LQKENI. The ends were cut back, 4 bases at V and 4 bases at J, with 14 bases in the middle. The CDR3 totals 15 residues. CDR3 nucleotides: TGTGCCAGCTCACAACTAGTCGTTCGGTACAATGAGCAGTTCTTC. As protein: CASSQLVVRYNEQFF.

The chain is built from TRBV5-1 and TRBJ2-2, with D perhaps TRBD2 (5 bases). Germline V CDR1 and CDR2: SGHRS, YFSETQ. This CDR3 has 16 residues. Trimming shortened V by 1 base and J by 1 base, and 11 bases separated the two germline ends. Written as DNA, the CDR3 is TGCGCCAGCAGCTTGCCCGTCGGGGAGAACACCGGGGAGCTGTTTTTT. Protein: CASSLPVGENTGELFF.

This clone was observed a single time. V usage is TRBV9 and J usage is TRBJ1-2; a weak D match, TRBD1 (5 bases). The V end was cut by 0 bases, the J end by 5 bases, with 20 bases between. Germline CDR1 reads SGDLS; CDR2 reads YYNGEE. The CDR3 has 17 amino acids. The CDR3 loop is CASSVEEGLSALYGYTF. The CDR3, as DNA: TGTGCCAGCAGCGTAGAGGAGGGACTGAGCGCGTTATATGGCTACACCTTC.